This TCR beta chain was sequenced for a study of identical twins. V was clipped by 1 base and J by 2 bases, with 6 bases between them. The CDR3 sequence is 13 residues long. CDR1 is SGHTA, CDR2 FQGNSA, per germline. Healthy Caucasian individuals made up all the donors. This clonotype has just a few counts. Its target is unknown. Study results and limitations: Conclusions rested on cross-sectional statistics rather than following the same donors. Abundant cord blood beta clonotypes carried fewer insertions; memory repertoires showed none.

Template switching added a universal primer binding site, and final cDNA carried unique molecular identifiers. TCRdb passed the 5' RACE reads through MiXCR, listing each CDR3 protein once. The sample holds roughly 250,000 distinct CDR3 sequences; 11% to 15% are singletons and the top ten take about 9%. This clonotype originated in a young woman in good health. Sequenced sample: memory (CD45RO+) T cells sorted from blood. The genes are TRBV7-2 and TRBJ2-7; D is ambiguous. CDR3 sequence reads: CASSLEAPYEQYF. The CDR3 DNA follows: TGTGCCAGCAGCTTAGAAGCCCCCTACGAGCAGTACTTC. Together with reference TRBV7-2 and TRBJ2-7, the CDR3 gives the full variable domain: GAGVSQSPSNKVTEKGKDVELRCDPISGHTALYWYRQSLGQGLEFLIYFQGNSAPDKSGLPSDRFSAERTGGSVSTLTIQRTQQEDSAVYLCASSLEAPYEQYFGPGTRLTVT.